This T cell receptor (beta chain) was captured by sequencing in a study of shared clonotypes between healthy human individuals. Here immunoSEQ multiplex PCR was the method, and the copy in TCRdb shows in-frame clones only, minus some. This table has 2 million to 2.5 million clones, 85% to 95% appearing once. The ends were cut back, 0 bases at V and 5 bases at J, with 7 bases in the middle. CDR1 is LGHNA, CDR2 YSLEER, per germline. The CDR3 consists of 13 residues. Naive CD8 populations comprised CD45RO-negative cells positively selected for CCR7, excluding terminally differentiated effector memory CD45RA+ cells.

The sequence was obtained from a man younger than 35 in good health. The genes are TRBV4-3 and TRBJ1-1, with D uncertain. The sample consisted of naive CD8+ T cells sorted from blood. The CDR3 reads CASSQDMGTEAFF. The CDR3 DNA follows: TGCGCCAGCAGCCAAGATATGGGGACTGAAGCTTTCTTT.